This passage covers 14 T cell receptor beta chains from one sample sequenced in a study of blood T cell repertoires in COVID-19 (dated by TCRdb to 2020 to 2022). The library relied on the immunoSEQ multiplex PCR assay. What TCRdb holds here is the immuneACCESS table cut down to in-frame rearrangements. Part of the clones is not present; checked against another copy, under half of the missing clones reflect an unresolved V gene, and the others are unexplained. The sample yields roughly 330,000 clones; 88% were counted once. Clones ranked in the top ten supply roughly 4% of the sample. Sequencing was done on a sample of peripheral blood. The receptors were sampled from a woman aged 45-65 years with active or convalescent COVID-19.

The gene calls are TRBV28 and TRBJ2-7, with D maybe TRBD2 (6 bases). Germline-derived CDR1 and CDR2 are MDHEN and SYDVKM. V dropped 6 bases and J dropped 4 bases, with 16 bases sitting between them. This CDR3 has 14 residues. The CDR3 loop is CASRGYTAGYEQYF. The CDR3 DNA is TGTGCCAGCAGGGGTTACACCGCGGGATACGAGCAGTACTTC.

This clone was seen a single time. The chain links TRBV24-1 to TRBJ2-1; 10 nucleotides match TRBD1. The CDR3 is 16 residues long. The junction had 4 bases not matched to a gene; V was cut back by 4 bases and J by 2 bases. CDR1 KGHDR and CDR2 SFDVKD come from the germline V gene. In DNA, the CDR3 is TGTGCCACCAGTGAGAGACAGGGGGCGCCCTACAATGAGCAGTTCTTC. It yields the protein CATSERQGAPYNEQFF.

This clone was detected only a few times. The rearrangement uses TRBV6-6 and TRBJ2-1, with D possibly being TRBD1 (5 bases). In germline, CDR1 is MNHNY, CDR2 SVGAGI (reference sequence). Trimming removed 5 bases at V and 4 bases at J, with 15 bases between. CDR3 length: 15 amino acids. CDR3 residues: CASSPRSQGYNEQFF. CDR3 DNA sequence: TGTGCCAGCAGTCCCAGGTCCCAGGGATACAATGAGCAGTTCTTC.

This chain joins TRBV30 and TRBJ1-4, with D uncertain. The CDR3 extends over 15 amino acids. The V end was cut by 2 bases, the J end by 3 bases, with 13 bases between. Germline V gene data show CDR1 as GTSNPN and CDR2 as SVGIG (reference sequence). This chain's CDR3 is CAWSFRGLPNEKLFF. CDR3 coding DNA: TGTGCCTGGAGTTTTCGCGGGCTCCCTAATGAAAAACTGTTTTTT. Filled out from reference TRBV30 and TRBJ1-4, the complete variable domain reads SQTIHQWPATLVQPVGSPLSLECTVEGTSNPNLYWYRQAAGRGLQLLFYSVGIGQISSEVPQNLSASRPQDRQFILSSKKLLLSDSGFYLCAWSFRGLPNEKLFFGSGTQLSVL.

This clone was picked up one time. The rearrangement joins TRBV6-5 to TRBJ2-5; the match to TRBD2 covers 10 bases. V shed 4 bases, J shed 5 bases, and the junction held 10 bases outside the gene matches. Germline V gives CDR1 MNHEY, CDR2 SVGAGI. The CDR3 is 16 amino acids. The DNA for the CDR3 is TGTGCCAGCAGTTCCAACTCAGCACTAGCGGGGGAGACCCAGTACTTC. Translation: CASSSNSALAGETQYF.

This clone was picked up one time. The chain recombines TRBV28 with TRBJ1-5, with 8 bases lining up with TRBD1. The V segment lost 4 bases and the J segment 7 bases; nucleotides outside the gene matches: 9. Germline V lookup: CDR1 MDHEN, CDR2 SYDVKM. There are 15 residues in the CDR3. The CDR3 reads CASSYGQGYRQPQHF. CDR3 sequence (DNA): TGTGCCAGCAGTTACGGACAGGGTTATAGACAGCCCCAGCATTTT.

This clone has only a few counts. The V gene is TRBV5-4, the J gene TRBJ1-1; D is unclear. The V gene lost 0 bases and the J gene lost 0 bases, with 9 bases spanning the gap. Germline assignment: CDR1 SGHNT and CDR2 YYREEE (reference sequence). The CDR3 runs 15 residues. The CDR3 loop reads CASSLEQIMNTEAFF. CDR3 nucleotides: TGTGCCAGCAGCTTGGAACAGATAATGAACACTGAAGCTTTCTTT.

Written as DNA, the CDR3 is TGTGCCAGCTCACCCTCACGACAGGGGGTCACCTACGAGCAGTACTTC. It yields the protein CASSPSRQGVTYEQYF. J is TRBJ2-7 and V is TRBV18; 9 bases match TRBD1. The germline CDR1 and CDR2 sequences are KGHSH and LQKENI. The CDR3 has 16 amino acids. V shed 3 bases and J 2 bases; nucleotides not matched to a gene: 8.

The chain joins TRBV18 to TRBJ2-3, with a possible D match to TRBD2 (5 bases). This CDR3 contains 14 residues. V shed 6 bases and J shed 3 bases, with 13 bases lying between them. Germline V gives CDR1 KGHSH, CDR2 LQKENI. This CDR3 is CASSRGSTTDTQYF. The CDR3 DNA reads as TGTGCCAGCTCCCGAGGGTCTACTACAGATACGCAGTATTTT.

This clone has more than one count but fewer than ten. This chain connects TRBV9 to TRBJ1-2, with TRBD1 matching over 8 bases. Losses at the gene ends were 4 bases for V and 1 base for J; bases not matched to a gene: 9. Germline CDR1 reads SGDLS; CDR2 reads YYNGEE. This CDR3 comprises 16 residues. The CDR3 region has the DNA TGTGCCAGCAGCCCCTGGGGACAGGACCTTAACTATGGCTACACCTTC. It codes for CASSPWGQDLNYGYTF.

The CDR3 coding sequence is TGTGCCAGCAGTTTATCTAGCACTGTCGGTTTCTTT. Amino acids: CASSLSSTVGFF. The chain is built from TRBV12-3 or TRBV12-4 and TRBJ1-1; D is ambiguous. The CDR3 spans 12 residues. V lost 2 bases and J lost 13, with 14 bases in between.

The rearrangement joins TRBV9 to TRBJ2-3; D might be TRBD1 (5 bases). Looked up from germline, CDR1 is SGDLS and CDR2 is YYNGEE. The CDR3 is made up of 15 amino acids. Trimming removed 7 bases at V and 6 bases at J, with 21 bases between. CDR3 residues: CASAPDPLGADTQYF. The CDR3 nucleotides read TGTGCCAGCGCTCCCGACCCCTTAGGGGCCGATACGCAGTATTTT.

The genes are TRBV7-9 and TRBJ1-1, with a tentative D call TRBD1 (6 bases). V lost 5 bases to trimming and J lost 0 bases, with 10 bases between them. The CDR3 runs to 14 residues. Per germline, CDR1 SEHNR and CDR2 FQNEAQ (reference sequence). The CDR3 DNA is TGTGCCAGCAGCAAACAGGGCATGAACACTGAAGCTTTCTTT. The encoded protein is CASSKQGMNTEAFF.

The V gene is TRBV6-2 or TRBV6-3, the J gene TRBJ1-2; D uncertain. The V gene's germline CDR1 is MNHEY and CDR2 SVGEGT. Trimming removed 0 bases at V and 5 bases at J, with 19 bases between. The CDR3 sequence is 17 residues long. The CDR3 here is CASSYSIQEDDYYGYTF. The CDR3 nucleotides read TGTGCCAGCAGTTACTCGATCCAGGAGGATGATTATTATGGCTACACCTTC.